This TCR beta chain was sequenced during a study of shared clonotypes between healthy human individuals. Overall study findings and caveats: Only blood underwent sampling, and tissue repertoires likely differ.

Points on this clone: Its antigen is not identified.

The study separated CD4+ cells into CD45RA+ naive and CD45RA-negative memory subsets. The deep-level immunoSEQ assay was used. Profiling relied on immunoSEQ multiplex PCR, and the TCRdb table lists in-frame clones only, not all of them. The profile shows over a million clones, around three quarters of them singletons. V was pared by 4 bases and J by 4 bases, with 11 bases of the junction left unmatched. Germline V CDR1 and CDR2: MDHEN, SYDVKM. This CDR3 is built from 16 residues. The receptor's source is a young man in good health. Some clones in this sample may be carry-over from other donors' samples. V usage is TRBV28 and J usage is TRBJ1-2, with TRBD1 matching over 8 bases. The sample consisted of memory CD4+ T cells from PBMCs. As for subset: CD45RA-negative fraction. CDR3 protein: CASSSTGRTGPYGYTF. The DNA of the CDR3 is TGTGCCAGCAGTTCCACCGGGAGGACAGGGCCCTATGGCTACACCTTC.